The clone carrying this TCR beta chain was observed many times. The sample belongs to a study of T-cell memory formation after mild COVID-19. Using its own MiXCR run on the 5' RACE reads, TCRdb lists one record per CDR3 protein. This table has around 440,000 distinct CDR3 sequences, about 20% appearing once. Sequenced: PBMCs or a T cell subset sorted from them (not recorded which). The sequence came from an adult woman who had mild COVID-19 (a few samples of this study predate the infection). Cell type and time point are not known.

For the CDR3, the DNA is TGTGCCAGCAGTGCATACAGTGAAAAACTGTTTTTT. It is translated as CASSAYSEKLFF. The rearrangement links TRBV6-1 to TRBJ1-4; D call uncertain. From germline, CDR1 is MNHNS and CDR2 SASEGT. This CDR3 region has 12 residues. Trimming cost V 4 bases and J 7 bases, with 7 bases left between them.